A selection of T cell receptor beta chains follows, all from one sample in a study of T cells in Graves' hyperthyroidism and ophthalmopathy. TCRdb itself ran the multiplex PCR reads through MiXCR, one entry per CDR3 protein. The table lists fewer than 500,000 distinct CDR3 sequences, roughly 15% of them singletons. Sample: blood. The receptors stem from a woman aged 25-40 years with Graves' ophthalmopathy. The CDR3 runs from the conserved cysteine through the conserved F or W. The order of the fields is clone size, V gene, D gene, CDR3 protein. A D gene is named only where the DNA matches it firmly. Rows give clone size only sometimes, using once, few, many, or a class for an expanded clone.

clone_size: many
v_call: TRBV12-3/TRBV12-4
d_call: NA
cdr3_aa: CASRRGAKRDTGELFF

clone_size: NA
v_call: TRBV7-3
d_call: TRBD1
cdr3_aa: CASSLDAGTGRSPLHF

clone_size: few
v_call: TRBV5-1
d_call: TRBD2
cdr3_aa: CASSLLLRGGRNEQFF

clone_size: few
v_call: TRBV20-1
d_call: TRBD1
cdr3_aa: CSADRTGVFFGYTF

clone_size: many
v_call: TRBV20-1
d_call: NA
cdr3_aa: CSASDPRPTSYNEQFF

clone_size: few
v_call: TRBV6-1
d_call: TRBD1
cdr3_aa: CASRRQGQSPLHF

clone_size: many
v_call: TRBV11-2
d_call: NA
cdr3_aa: CASRKIPGRIYEQYF

clone_size: NA
v_call: TRBV29-1
d_call: TRBD2
cdr3_aa: CSVEDLGLAGGISYNEQFF

clone_size: many
v_call: TRBV7-9
d_call: NA
cdr3_aa: CASSPGDLQYEQYF

clone_size: many
v_call: TRBV30
d_call: NA
cdr3_aa: CACISSPSYNSPLHF

clone_size: many
v_call: TRBV2
d_call: NA
cdr3_aa: CASSAVTEAFF

clone_size: many
v_call: TRBV20-1
d_call: NA
cdr3_aa: CSASWDVETQYF

clone_size: NA
v_call: TRBV15
d_call: NA
cdr3_aa: CATSRVEGSYGYTF

clone_size: once
v_call: TRBV2
d_call: TRBD2
cdr3_aa: CASRTSSGGTDTQYF

clone_size: many
v_call: TRBV27
d_call: TRBD2
cdr3_aa: CASSTGWRGGKWETQYF

clone_size: many
v_call: TRBV11-2
d_call: NA
cdr3_aa: CASSQGTYEQYF

clone_size: many
v_call: TRBV20-1
d_call: TRBD2
cdr3_aa: CSARDGRGETQYF

clone_size: many
v_call: TRBV28
d_call: NA
cdr3_aa: CASSFPSAGNTIYF

clone_size: NA
v_call: TRBV5-5
d_call: NA
cdr3_aa: CASSRDQGTMSWGQFF

clone_size: NA
v_call: TRBV9
d_call: TRBD2
cdr3_aa: CASSVGTSGDYEQYF

clone_size: many
v_call: TRBV5-1
d_call: NA
cdr3_aa: CATATYENTGELFF

clone_size: few
v_call: TRBV6-5
d_call: NA
cdr3_aa: CASSFSRTERYGYTF

clone_size: NA
v_call: TRBV9
d_call: TRBD2
cdr3_aa: CASSVVLAGSDTQYF

clone_size: few
v_call: TRBV6-2/TRBV6-3
d_call: TRBD1
cdr3_aa: CASTTGGYTGELFF

clone_size: many
v_call: TRBV2
d_call: TRBD1
cdr3_aa: CASSASDRVTEAFF

clone_size: many
v_call: TRBV2
d_call: TRBD1
cdr3_aa: CASSEGRGIYEQYF

clone_size: few
v_call: TRBV10-3
d_call: TRBD1
cdr3_aa: CAIGDSSPSGNTIYF

clone_size: many
v_call: TRBV3-1
d_call: NA
cdr3_aa: CASSRTGTPQTGELFF